The rows below give T cell receptor beta chains drawn from one sample of a study of T cells in localized non-small cell lung cancer. TCRdb's copy holds only in-frame clones and misses some; the assay was immunoSEQ multiplex PCR. The repertoire includes about 91,000 clones, about nine tenths of them detected once, and more than 14% sits in the top ten. Sequences were derived from peripheral blood, sampled before any cancer treatment. The receptors shown here come from a man aged 40 to 69 with stage I squamous cell lung carcinoma. Each CDR3 is given with its conserved first and last residue. The order of the fields is CDR3 DNA, CDR3 protein, clone size, J gene, V gene, D gene. D genes are given only for firm matches. Clone size is stated in some rows and not others, as once, few, many or a class when expanded.

DNA: TGCGCCAGCAGCTTGGGGCAGGGGGTCTCCTACAATGAGCAGTTCTTC
CDR3: CASSLGQGVSYNEQFF
size: -
J: TRBJ2-1
V: TRBV5-1
D: TRBD1

DNA: TGTGCCAGCAGGGACAGGGAACGTGAGCAGTTCTTC
CDR3: CASRDREREQFF
size: -
J: TRBJ2-1
V: TRBV2
D: TRBD1

DNA: TGTGCCAGCAGTTCGGGGGGGGTTTGGACCTACGAGCAGTACTTC
CDR3: CASSSGGVWTYEQYF
size: -
J: TRBJ2-7
V: TRBV28
D: TRBD2

DNA: TGTGCCAGCAGCTTACAGTCTAAGGGGGGAGGGGCAGATACGCAGTATTTT
CDR3: CASSLQSKGGGADTQYF
size: once
J: TRBJ2-3
V: TRBV7-2
D: -

DNA: TGCAGTGCTCAAGGCAGGGACTACACCTTC
CDR3: CSAQGRDYTF
size: -
J: TRBJ1-2
V: TRBV20-1
D: -

DNA: TGTGCCAGCAGCTTTAAGGGGGAATACGAGCAGTACTTC
CDR3: CASSFKGEYEQYF
size: -
J: TRBJ2-7
V: TRBV5-4
D: -

DNA: TGTGCCAGCAGTTTATCGGCCAGGGGATACTATGGCTACACCTTC
CDR3: CASSLSARGYYGYTF
size: -
J: TRBJ1-2
V: TRBV27
D: -

DNA: TGTGCCAGCAGACTCGACACTAGGAACACTGAAGCTTTCTTT
CDR3: CASRLDTRNTEAFF
size: -
J: TRBJ1-1
V: TRBV27
D: -

DNA: TGTGCCTGGAGTCGGGGGAGCTACTCTGGAAACACCATATATTTT
CDR3: CAWSRGSYSGNTIYF
size: -
J: TRBJ1-3
V: TRBV30
D: -

DNA: TGCGCCAGCAGCCAAGATTCAAGGGGGGGGCAAAAAAGTTACAATGAGCAGTTCTTC
CDR3: CASSQDSRGGQKSYNEQFF
size: -
J: TRBJ2-1
V: TRBV4-1
D: -

DNA: TGTGCCAGCAGTGACTTATCCGGGACAGAGCTATACAATGAGCAGTTCTTC
CDR3: CASSDLSGTELYNEQFF
size: -
J: TRBJ2-1
V: TRBV6-1
D: TRBD1